The next 32 T cell receptor beta chains were all read from a single sample in a study of blood T cells in healthy people across ages. Combining a sample-barcoded 5' primer with a J-beta primer mix, a second PCR ran for roughly 7 to 12 cycles. Each CDR3 protein gets one entry after TCRdb re-called the 5' RACE reads with MiXCR. The sample carries around 1.5 million distinct CDR3 sequences, around 55% recorded once. The specimen sequenced was blood. All receptors come from a man aged 18 to 30 in good health.

The chain recombines TRBV10-2 with TRBJ2-1; TRBD2 matches 7 bases. Germline loops: CDR1 WSHSY, CDR2 SAAADI. CDR3 length: 14 residues. V shed 2 bases and J 8 bases; nucleotides not matched to a gene: 6. DNA for the CDR3: TGCGCCAGCAGTGAGGGCGGGAGTACCGATGAGCAGTTCTTC. It codes for CASSEGGSTDEQFF.

The count of this clonotype is one. Relative to the germline gene, one junction end is altered; a read error may explain this. The genes are TRBV20-1 and TRBJ2-1; 14 positions match TRBD2. Germline V lookup: CDR1 DFQATT, CDR2 SNEGSKA (reference sequence). This CDR3 has 16 residues. CDR3 sequence (DNA): TGCAGTGCTCGGACTAGCGGGGGGAGTATCGACAATGAGCAGTTATTC. Translated: CSARTSGGSIDNEQLF.

A note on this clonotype: A read error may produce the germline difference seen at one junction end. The chain has TRBV7-9 and TRBJ2-6; D is uncertain. The length of the CDR3 is 15 residues. From germline, CDR1 is SEHNR and CDR2 FQNEAQ (reference sequence). This chain's CDR3 is CANSFMGSGANVLTF. CDR3 DNA sequence: TGTGCCAACAGCTTTATGGGGTCTGGGGCCAACGTCCTGACTTTC.

This clonotype has a handful of counts. V and J are TRBV12-3 or TRBV12-4 and TRBJ2-7; no clear D. Trimming cost V 3 bases and J 3 bases, with 12 bases left between them. The CDR3 consists of 14 residues. CDR3: CASSLWVVGYEQYF. CDR3 nucleotides: TGTGCCAGCAGTTTGTGGGTAGTAGGCTACGAGCAGTACTTC.

The chain uses TRBV20-1 and TRBJ1-1; D is unclear. The V end lost 0 bases, the J end lost 0 bases, and 5 bases lay between the germline ends. The CDR3 extends over 13 amino acids. CDR1 is DFQATT, CDR2 SNEGSKA, per germline (reference sequence). CDR3 protein: CSARDRVNTEAFF. The CDR3 bases are TGCAGTGCTAGAGATAGAGTGAACACTGAAGCTTTCTTT.

Turning to this clonotype: A much larger clone is a single base away; this may be a read error. The chain has TRBV7-2 and TRBJ2-3, with no clear D. This CDR3 is built from 14 residues. Per the germline V gene, CDR1 is SGHTA and CDR2 is FQGNSA. Between the trimmed V and J ends, which lost 0 bases and 2 bases, there was a span of 6 bases. CDR3: CASSLAGITDTQYF. The CDR3, as DNA: TGTGCCAGCAGCTTAGCGGGGATCACAGATACGCAGTATTTT.

The rearrangement links TRBV19 to TRBJ1-4, with D unclear. Trimming cost V 7 bases and J 0 bases, with 9 bases left between them. CDR3 length: 14 amino acids. Per germline, CDR1 LNHDA and CDR2 SQIVND (reference sequence). The CDR3 DNA reads as TGTGCCAGTATAAGCACGACAACTAATGAAAAACTGTTTTTT. Protein sequence: CASISTTTNEKLFF.

The chain combines TRBV20-1 with TRBJ1-4; D not certain. The length of the CDR3 is 11 residues. The V end was cut by 6 bases, the J end by 0 bases, with 2 bases between. Germline V CDR1 and CDR2: DFQATT, SNEGSKA (reference sequence). The CDR3: CSAATNEKLFF. For the CDR3, the DNA is TGCAGTGCAGCAACTAATGAAAAACTGTTTTTT.

This chain uses TRBV7-9 with TRBJ2-1, with D maybe TRBD2 (6 bases). CDR1 is SEHNR, CDR2 FQNEAQ, per germline (reference sequence). This CDR3 region has 13 residues. Trimming cost V 10 bases and J 11 bases, with 21 bases left between them. The CDR3 here is CAIRGGPHEQQFF. The CDR3 DNA reads as TGTGCCATCCGGGGAGGCCCCCACGAACAGCAGTTCTTC.

The chain joins TRBV7-8 to TRBJ1-2, with D possibly matching TRBD1 (5 bases). This CDR3 is built from 13 residues. V was trimmed by 3 bases and J by 7 bases, leaving 12 bases between them. The germline V gene has CDR1 SGHVS and CDR2 FQNEAQ. This CDR3 reads CASSLGGNSGYTF. CDR3 coding DNA: TGTGCCAGCAGCTTGGGGGGGAACAGTGGCTACACCTTC.

The chain joins TRBV6-6 to TRBJ1-2; no definite D call. Looked up from germline, CDR1 is MNHNY and CDR2 is SVGAGI (reference sequence). V lost 6 bases to trimming and J lost 10 bases, with 12 bases between them. The CDR3 totals 11 residues. This chain's CDR3 is CASRTDFYYTF. The DNA of the CDR3 is TGTGCCAGCAGAACCGACTTTTACTACACCTTC.

This clonotype was recorded only once. DNA of the CDR3: TGCAGTGCTAGAGTCCCGAGGGACGGAACCTCCGAGCAGTACTTC. Amino acid sequence: CSARVPRDGTSEQYF. The rearrangement uses TRBV20-1 and TRBJ2-4; perhaps D is TRBD1 or TRBD2 (5 bases each). The J call may be mistaken, given a closer DNA end match to TRBJ2-7. The germline gives CDR1 DFQATT, CDR2 SNEGSKA (reference sequence). There are 15 residues in the CDR3.

The chain is built from TRBV10-3 and TRBJ2-1; D unclear. This CDR3 has 14 residues. Germline-derived CDR1 and CDR2 are ENHRY and SYGVKD. V lost 8 bases, J lost 1 base, and 12 bases lay in between. Here the CDR3 reads CAIQSLESYNEQFF. The CDR3 region has the DNA TGTGCCATCCAATCCCTCGAGTCCTACAATGAGCAGTTCTTC.

The sample holds a few counts of this clonotype. The chain couples TRBV20-1 to TRBJ2-1, with 11 bases lining up with TRBD2. The CDR3 runs to 15 residues. CDR1 and CDR2 from the germline V gene are DFQATT and SNEGSKA (reference sequence). With V trimmed by 3 bases and J by 8 bases, 9 bases remained unmatched. The CDR3 sequence is CSASGPSGRYDEQFF. The CDR3 nucleotides read TGCAGTGCTAGCGGCCCTAGCGGGAGGTACGATGAGCAGTTCTTC.

The chain combines TRBV6-5 with TRBJ2-4; TRBD2 aligns across 7 bases. The J call could be wrong; TRBJ2-7 is a better fit for the DNA end. The germline V gene has CDR1 MNHEY and CDR2 SVGAGI. The CDR3 runs 14 residues. The CDR3 DNA sequence: TGTGCCAGCAGTCCTGGGGGAGGGGCTGACGAGCAGTACTTC. It specifies CASSPGGGADEQYF.

The chain has TRBV12-3 or TRBV12-4 and TRBJ2-7; D not resolved. V was clipped by 2 bases and J by 5 bases, with 16 bases between them. CDR3 length: 15 amino acids. The CDR3 is CASSLTTPARNEQYF. The CDR3 region has the DNA TGTGCCAGCAGTTTAACGACACCGGCCCGTAACGAGCAGTACTTC.

This clonotype came up a few times. The chain employs TRBV3-1 and TRBJ1-1; D is undetermined. The CDR3 has 14 residues. Trimming left V 1 base short and J 3 bases short, with 9 bases between. Germline V gene lookup returns CDR1 LGHDT and CDR2 YNNKEL (reference sequence). The CDR3 nucleotides read TGTGCCAGCAGCCAAGTGGTGGGAGACACTGAAGCTTTCTTT. Translating it yields CASSQVVGDTEAFF. The whole variable domain, filled in from reference TRBV3-1 and TRBJ1-1, reads DTAVSQTPKYLVTQMGNDKSIKCEQNLGHDTMYWYKQDSKKFLKIMFSYNNKELIINETVPNRFSPKSPDKAHLNLHINSLELGDSAVYFCASSQVVGDTEAFFGQGTRLTVV.

The J gene is TRBJ2-2, the V gene TRBV6-1; TRBD2 might be the D (5 bases). With 8 bases removed from V and 7 bases from J, the gap between germline ends came to 11 bases. The length of the CDR3 is 12 residues. Germline-derived CDR1 and CDR2 are MNHNS and SASEGT. This chain's CDR3 is CASREPIGELFF. For the CDR3, the DNA is TGTGCCAGCCGGGAACCGATCGGGGAGCTGTTTTTT.

In regard to this clonotype: A junction boundary mismatches the germline segment, possibly from a read error. This chain connects TRBV13 to TRBJ2-3; no firm D call. From germline, CDR1 is PRHDT and CDR2 FYEKMQ (reference sequence). There are 15 residues in the CDR3. In DNA form, the CDR3 reads TGTGCCAGCAGCCCTCGGACGGCCCTTGCAGAGACGCAGTATTTT. It encodes CASSPRTALAETQYF.

V gene TRBV20-1 combines with J gene TRBJ2-3; 9 nucleotides align to TRBD1. The trim removed 1 base at V and 4 bases at J, leaving 6 bases unmatched. This CDR3 is built from 15 residues. Looked up from germline, CDR1 is DFQATT and CDR2 is SNEGSKA (reference sequence). DNA of the CDR3: TGCAGTGCTAGAGTAGGGAACAGGGGGCCAGATACGCAGTATTTT. This sequence encodes CSARVGNRGPDTQYF.

This chain connects TRBV2 to TRBJ2-1, with 13 bases identical to TRBD2. Losses at the gene ends were 7 bases for V and 9 bases for J; bases not matched to a gene: 6. Per germline, CDR1 SNHLY and CDR2 FYNNEI. This CDR3 region has 14 residues. CDR3 protein: CASTGLAGDGEQFF. CDR3 nucleotide sequence: TGTGCCAGCACCGGACTAGCGGGAGATGGTGAGCAGTTCTTC.

The chain is built from TRBV12-3 or TRBV12-4 and TRBJ1-3; D not resolved. This CDR3 comprises 14 residues. Trimming removed 6 bases at V and 0 bases at J, with 9 bases between. The CDR3 DNA follows: TGTGCCAGCAGCGAACGGACCTCTGGAAACACCATATATTTT. As protein: CASSERTSGNTIYF.

This sequence joins TRBV27 and TRBJ1-6; D is unclear. CDR1 is MNHEY, CDR2 SMNVEV, per germline (reference sequence). Deletions cut 4 bases from V and 12 bases from J, with 13 bases between. CDR3 length: 13 amino acids. CDR3 protein: CASSWAFDQPLHF. For the CDR3, the DNA is TGTGCCAGCAGTTGGGCCTTCGACCAACCCCTCCACTTT.

The genes are TRBV7-2 and TRBJ2-7, with D perhaps matching TRBD2 (5 bases). The CDR3 covers 15 residues. V lost 4 bases and J 2 bases, leaving 15 bases between the germline ends. Looked up from germline, CDR1 is SGHTA and CDR2 is FQGNSA. The CDR3 DNA follows: TGTGCCAGCAGCTCCGCGGGCGGTACTACCTACGAGCAGTACTTC. Residues: CASSSAGGTTYEQYF.

This rearrangement joins TRBV7-9 to TRBJ2-4; D is ambiguous. The CDR3 consists of 11 residues. In germline, CDR1 is SEHNR, CDR2 FQNEAQ (reference sequence). V shed 4 bases and J shed 13 bases, with 11 bases lying between them. CDR3 coding DNA: TGTGCCAGCAGCTCGCTATCCAAGCAGTACTTC. It encodes CASSSLSKQYF.

The V and J genes are TRBV27 and TRBJ2-3; D uncertain. V was shortened by 6 bases and J by 5 bases, with 18 bases between the two germline ends. The V gene's germline CDR1 is MNHEY and CDR2 SMNVEV (reference sequence). The CDR3 has 15 residues. In DNA, the CDR3 is TGTGCCAGCAGGCCCGATCAGACCGGAGAAGATACGCAGTATTTT. Encoded protein: CASRPDQTGEDTQYF.

This clonotype came up a few times. This rearrangement joins TRBV29-1 to TRBJ1-2, with no clear D. Germline CDR1 SQVTM, CDR2 ANQGSEA. V was trimmed by 3 bases and J by 2 bases, leaving 13 bases between them. This CDR3 contains 14 residues. The CDR3 here is CSVDLASSNYGYTF. The CDR3 region has the DNA TGCAGCGTTGATCTGGCTTCCTCAAACTATGGCTACACCTTC.

The chain employs TRBV13 and TRBJ1-6, with D perhaps TRBD1 (5 bases). Per the germline V gene, CDR1 is PRHDT and CDR2 is FYEKMQ (reference sequence). V was pared by 3 bases and J by 5 bases, with 8 bases between. This CDR3 is 14 amino acids long. The CDR3 sequence: CASSFGRDNSPLHF. CDR3 in DNA: TGTGCCAGCAGCTTTGGCAGGGATAATTCACCCCTCCACTTT.

This sequence joins TRBV7-2 and TRBJ2-1; 8 bases agree with TRBD1. Germline loops: CDR1 SGHTA, CDR2 FQGNSA. CDR3 length: 19 residues. Losses at the gene ends were 5 bases for V and 2 bases for J; bases not matched to a gene: 17. Here the CDR3 reads CASSLLPGGTGYPYNEQFF. The CDR3 bases are TGTGCCAGCAGCCTTCTCCCTGGCGGGACAGGTTACCCCTACAATGAGCAGTTCTTC.

J is TRBJ2-7 and V is TRBV2; D gene unclear. Trimming stripped 3 bases from V and 0 bases from J, with 6 bases between. There are 13 residues in the CDR3. Germline V lookup: CDR1 SNHLY, CDR2 FYNNEI. In DNA form, the CDR3 reads TGTGCCAGCAGTGACGACAACTCCTACGAGCAGTACTTC. This codes for CASSDDNSYEQYF. Full variable domain (remainder filled in from reference TRBV2 and TRBJ2-7): EPEVTQTPSHQVTQMGQEVILRCVPISNHLYFYWYRQILGQKVEFLVSFYNNEISEKSEIFDDQFSVERPDGSNFTLKIRSTKLEDSAMYFCASSDDNSYEQYFGPGTRLTVT.

The V call is TRBV29-1, the J call TRBJ1-2; 11 nucleotides align to TRBD1. With 3 bases clipped from V and 5 bases from J, the junction kept 8 bases outside the gene matches. CDR1 and CDR2 from the germline V gene are SQVTM and ANQGSEA. The CDR3 sequence is 15 residues long. CDR3 sequence reads: CSVDRRTGGEYGYTF. The CDR3, as DNA: TGCAGCGTTGATCGGCGGACAGGGGGCGAGTATGGCTACACCTTC.

This chain connects TRBV12-3 or TRBV12-4 to TRBJ2-3; unclear D gene. V was trimmed by 3 bases and J by 0 bases, leaving 10 bases between them. The CDR3 consists of 15 residues. The CDR3 DNA reads TGTGCCAGCAGTTTTTTCGCGGAGAGCACAGATACGCAGTATTTT. Translation gives CASSFFAESTDTQYF.